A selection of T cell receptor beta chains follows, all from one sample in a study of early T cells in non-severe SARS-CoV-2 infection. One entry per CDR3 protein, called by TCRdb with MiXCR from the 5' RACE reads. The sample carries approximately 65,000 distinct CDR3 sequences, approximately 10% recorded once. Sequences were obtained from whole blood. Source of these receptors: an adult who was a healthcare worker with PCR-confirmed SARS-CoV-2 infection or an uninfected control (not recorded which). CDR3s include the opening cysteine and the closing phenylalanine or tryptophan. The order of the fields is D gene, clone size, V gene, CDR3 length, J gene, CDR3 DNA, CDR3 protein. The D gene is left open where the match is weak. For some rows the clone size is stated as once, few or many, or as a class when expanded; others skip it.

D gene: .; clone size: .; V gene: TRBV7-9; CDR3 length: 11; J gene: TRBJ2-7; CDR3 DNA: TGTGCCAGCACCCCCCTTTTTGAGCAGTACTTC; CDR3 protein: CASTPLFEQYF
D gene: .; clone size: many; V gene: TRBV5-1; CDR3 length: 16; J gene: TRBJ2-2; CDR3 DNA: TGCGCCAGCAGCTCTGACAGTGTCCCCTCAGGTGGGGAGCTGTTTTTT; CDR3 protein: CASSSDSVPSGGELFF
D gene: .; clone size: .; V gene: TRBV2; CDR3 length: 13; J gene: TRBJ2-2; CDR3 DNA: TGTGCCAGCAGTCTTCAGGATTCCGGGGAGCTGTTTTTT; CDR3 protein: CASSLQDSGELFF
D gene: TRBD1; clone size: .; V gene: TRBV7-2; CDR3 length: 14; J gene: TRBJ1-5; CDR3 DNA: TGTGCCAGCAGCGACAGGGGTAGCAATCAGCCCCAGCATTTT; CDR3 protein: CASSDRGSNQPQHF
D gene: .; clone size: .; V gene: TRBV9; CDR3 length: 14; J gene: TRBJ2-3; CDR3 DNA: TGTGCCAGCAGCGTGGCGGGGATCACAGATACGCAGTATTTT; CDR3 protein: CASSVAGITDTQYF
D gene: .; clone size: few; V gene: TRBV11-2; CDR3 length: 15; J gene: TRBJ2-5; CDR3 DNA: TGTGCCAGCACCCCGTTTGGCCCCCGCGCAGAGACCCAGTACTTC; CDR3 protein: CASTPFGPRAETQYF
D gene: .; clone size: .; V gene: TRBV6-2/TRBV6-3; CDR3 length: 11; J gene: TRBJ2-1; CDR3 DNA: TGTGCCAGCAGTCGCTCGGGGGAGCAGTTCTTC; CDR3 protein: CASSRSGEQFF
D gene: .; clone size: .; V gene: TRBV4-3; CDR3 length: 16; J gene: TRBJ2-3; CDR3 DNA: TGCGCCAGCAGCCAAGTCCCCGGGTCCCACACAGATACGCAGTATTTT; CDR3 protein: CASSQVPGSHTDTQYF
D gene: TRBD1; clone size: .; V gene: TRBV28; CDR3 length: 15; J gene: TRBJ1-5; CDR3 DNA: TGTGCCAGCAGTCCGACGAGACAGGGTGATCAGCCCCAGCATTTT; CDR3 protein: CASSPTRQGDQPQHF
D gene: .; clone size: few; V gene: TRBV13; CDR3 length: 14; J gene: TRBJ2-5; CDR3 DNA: TGTGCCAGCAGCCAGCGGTCTCCCCAAGAGACCCAGTACTTC; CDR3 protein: CASSQRSPQETQYF
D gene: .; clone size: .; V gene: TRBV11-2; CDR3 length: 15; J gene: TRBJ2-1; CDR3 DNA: TGTGCCAGCAGCTCCCAGGAGGTCTACCTCAATGAGCAGTTCTTC; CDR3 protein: CASSSQEVYLNEQFF
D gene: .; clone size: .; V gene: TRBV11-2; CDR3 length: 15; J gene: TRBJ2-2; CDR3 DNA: TGTGCCAGCAGCACTACAGGGATTAACACCGGGGAGCTGTTTTTT; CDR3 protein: CASSTTGINTGELFF
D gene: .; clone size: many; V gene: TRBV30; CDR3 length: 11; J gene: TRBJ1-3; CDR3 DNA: TGTGCCTGGAGGAGTGGAAACACCATATATTTT; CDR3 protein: CAWRSGNTIYF
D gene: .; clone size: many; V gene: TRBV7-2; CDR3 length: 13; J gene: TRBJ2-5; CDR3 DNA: TGTGCCAGCAGCTTACAAGTTCGTGAGACCCAGTACTTC; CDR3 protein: CASSLQVRETQYF
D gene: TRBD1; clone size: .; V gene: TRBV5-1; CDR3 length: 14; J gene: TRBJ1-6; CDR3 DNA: TGCGCCAGCAGAACGGGACAGGGGAAATCACCCCTCCACTTT; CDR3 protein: CASRTGQGKSPLHF
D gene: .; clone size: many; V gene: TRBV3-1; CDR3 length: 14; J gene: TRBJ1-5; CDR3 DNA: TGTGCCAGCAGCCAAGGGACGGCAGATCAGCCCCAGCATTTT; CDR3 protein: CASSQGTADQPQHF
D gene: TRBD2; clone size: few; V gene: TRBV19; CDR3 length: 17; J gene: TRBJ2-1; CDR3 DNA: TGTGCCAGTCGGACTAGCGAGCACATCAGCTCCTACAATGAGCAGTTCTTC; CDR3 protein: CASRTSEHISSYNEQFF
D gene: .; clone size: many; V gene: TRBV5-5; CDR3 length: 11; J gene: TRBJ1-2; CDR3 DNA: TGTGCCAGCAGCTTACAATATGGCTACACCTTC; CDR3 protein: CASSLQYGYTF
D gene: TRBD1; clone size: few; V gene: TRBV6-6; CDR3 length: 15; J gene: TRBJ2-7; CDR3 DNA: TGTGCCAGCAGTTCTTCCGGGACAGGCCACTACGAGCAGTACTTC; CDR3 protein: CASSSSGTGHYEQYF
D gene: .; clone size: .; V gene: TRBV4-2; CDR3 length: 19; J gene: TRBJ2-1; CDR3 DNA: TGTGCCAGCAGCCCGGATACCGGGACGACCGATCCAACCTACAATGAGCAGTTCTTC; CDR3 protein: CASSPDTGTTDPTYNEQFF
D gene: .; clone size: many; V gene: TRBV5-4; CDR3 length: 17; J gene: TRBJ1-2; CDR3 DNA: TGTGCCAGCAGCTTAGTCGGAGGAGGGAGAAACAACTATGGCTACACCTTC; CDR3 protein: CASSLVGGGRNNYGYTF
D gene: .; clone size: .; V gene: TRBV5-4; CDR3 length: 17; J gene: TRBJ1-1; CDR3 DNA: TGTGCCAGCAGCTTGGGGAAAAACAGGGCTACAAACACTGAAGCTTTCTTT; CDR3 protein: CASSLGKNRATNTEAFF
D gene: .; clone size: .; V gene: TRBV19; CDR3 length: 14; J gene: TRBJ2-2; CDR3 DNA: TGTGCCAGTAGTATGGCTATGAACACCGGGGAGCTGTTTTTT; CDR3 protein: CASSMAMNTGELFF
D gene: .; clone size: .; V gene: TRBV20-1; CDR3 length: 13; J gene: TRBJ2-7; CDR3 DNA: TGCAGTGCTAGAGATTTAGCGGTGCACGAGCAGTACTTC; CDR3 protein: CSARDLAVHEQYF
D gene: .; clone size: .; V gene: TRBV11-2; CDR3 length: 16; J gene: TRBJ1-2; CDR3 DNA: TGTGCCAGCACACAACGTCTGGGAAACGGGGACTATGGCTACACCTTC; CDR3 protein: CASTQRLGNGDYGYTF
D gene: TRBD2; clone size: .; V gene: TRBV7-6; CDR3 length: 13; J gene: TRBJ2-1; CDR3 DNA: TGTGCCAGCAGCTCACGGACTAGCTTTGAGCAGTTCTTC; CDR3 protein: CASSSRTSFEQFF
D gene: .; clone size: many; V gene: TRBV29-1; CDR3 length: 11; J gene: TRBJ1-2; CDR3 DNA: TGCAGCGTTGAGCTTAACTATGGCTACACCTTC; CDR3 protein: CSVELNYGYTF
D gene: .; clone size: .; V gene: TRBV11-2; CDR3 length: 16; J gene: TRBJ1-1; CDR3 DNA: TGTGCCAGCAGCACACTAACCGGGACAATGCTCACTGAAGCTTTCTTT; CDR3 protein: CASSTLTGTMLTEAFF
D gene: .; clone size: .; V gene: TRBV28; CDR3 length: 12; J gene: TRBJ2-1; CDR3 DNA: TGTGCCAGCAGTCACCCGGGACTGTGGCAGTTCTTC; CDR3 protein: CASSHPGLWQFF
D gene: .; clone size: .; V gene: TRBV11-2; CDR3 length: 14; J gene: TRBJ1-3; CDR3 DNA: TGTGCCAGCAGAGTACAGAACTCTGGAAACACCATATATTTT; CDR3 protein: CASRVQNSGNTIYF
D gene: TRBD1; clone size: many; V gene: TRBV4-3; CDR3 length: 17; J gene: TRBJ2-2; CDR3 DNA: TGCGCCAGCAGCCACGGAAACAGGGGGCCGAACACCGGGGAGCTGTTTTTT; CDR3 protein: CASSHGNRGPNTGELFF
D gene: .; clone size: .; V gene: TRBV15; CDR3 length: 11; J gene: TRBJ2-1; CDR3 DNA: TGTGCCACCAGCAAAGCTTATGAGCAGTTCTTC; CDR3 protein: CATSKAYEQFF
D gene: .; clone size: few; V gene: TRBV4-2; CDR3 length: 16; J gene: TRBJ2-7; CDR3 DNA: TGTGCCAGCAGCCCGTTCCTGGGGTACGTCGGGTACGAGCAGTACTTC; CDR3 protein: CASSPFLGYVGYEQYF
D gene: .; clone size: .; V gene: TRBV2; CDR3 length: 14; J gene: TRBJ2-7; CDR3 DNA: TGTGCCAGCAGCGGACACGTCAGCTCCTACGAGCAGTACTTC; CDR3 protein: CASSGHVSSYEQYF
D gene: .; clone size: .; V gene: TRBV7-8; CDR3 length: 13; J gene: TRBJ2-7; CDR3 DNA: TGTGCCAGCAGCATGCCGACCCCCACTGAGCAGTACTTC; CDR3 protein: CASSMPTPTEQYF
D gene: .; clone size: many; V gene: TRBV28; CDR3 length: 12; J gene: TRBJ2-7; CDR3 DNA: TGTGCCAGCAGTTACCGAGTCTACGAGCAGTACTTC; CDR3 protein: CASSYRVYEQYF
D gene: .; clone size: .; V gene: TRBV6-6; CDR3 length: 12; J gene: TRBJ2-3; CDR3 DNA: TGTGCCGTGGGACCCTCCACAGATACGCAGTATTTT; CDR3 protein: CAVGPSTDTQYF
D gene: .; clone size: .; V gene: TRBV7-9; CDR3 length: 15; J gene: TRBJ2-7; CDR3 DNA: TGTGCCAGCAGCTTAGCGGACAGTCCTACCTACGAGCAGTACTTC; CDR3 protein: CASSLADSPTYEQYF
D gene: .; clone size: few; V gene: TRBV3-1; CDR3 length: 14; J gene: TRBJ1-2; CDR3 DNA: TGTGCCAGCAGCCAAGATGGGCGGACGAGCGGCTACACCTTC; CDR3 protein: CASSQDGRTSGYTF
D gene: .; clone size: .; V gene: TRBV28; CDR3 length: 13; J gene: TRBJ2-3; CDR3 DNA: TGTGCCAGCAGCCCCCCCTGGGGAGATACGCAGTATTTT; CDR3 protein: CASSPPWGDTQYF
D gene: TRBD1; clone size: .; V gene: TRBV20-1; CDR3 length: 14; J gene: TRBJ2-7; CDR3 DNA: TGCAGTGCTAGTGACAGGGCGTATCGATACGAGCAGTACTTC; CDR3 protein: CSASDRAYRYEQYF
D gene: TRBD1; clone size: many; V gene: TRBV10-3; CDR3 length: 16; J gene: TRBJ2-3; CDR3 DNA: TGTGCCATCAGTGAGCCACTAACGACAGGGATCGATACGCAGTATTTT; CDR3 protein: CAISEPLTTGIDTQYF
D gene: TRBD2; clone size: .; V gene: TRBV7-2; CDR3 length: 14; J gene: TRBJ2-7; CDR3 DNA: TGTGCCAGCAGCTTAAGCGGGAGTCTCTACGAGCAGTACTTC; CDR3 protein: CASSLSGSLYEQYF
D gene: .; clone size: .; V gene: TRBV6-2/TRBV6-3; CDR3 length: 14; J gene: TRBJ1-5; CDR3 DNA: .; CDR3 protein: CASSYSKKISPSIF
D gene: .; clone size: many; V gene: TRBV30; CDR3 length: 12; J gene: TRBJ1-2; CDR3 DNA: TGTGCCTGGACTTCACAGGGTAGAGGCTACACCTTC; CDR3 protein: CAWTSQGRGYTF